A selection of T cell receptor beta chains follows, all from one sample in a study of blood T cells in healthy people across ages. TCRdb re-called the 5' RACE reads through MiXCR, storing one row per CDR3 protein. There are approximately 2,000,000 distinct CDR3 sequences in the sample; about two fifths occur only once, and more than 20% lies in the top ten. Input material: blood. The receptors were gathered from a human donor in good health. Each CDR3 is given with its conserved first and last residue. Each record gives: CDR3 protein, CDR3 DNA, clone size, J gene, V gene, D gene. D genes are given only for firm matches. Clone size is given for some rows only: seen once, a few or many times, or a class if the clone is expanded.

CDR3 protein: CASSPELAGGLSSYNEQFF; CDR3 DNA: TGTGCCAGCAGTCCCGAACTAGCGGGGGGGCTCAGCTCCTACAATGAGCAGTTCTTC; clone size: NA; J gene: TRBJ2-1; V gene: TRBV7-9; D gene: TRBD2
CDR3 protein: CSARTVDTDTQYF; CDR3 DNA: TGCAGTGCTCGGACGGTAGACACAGATACGCAGTATTTT; clone size: few; J gene: TRBJ2-3; V gene: TRBV20-1; D gene: NA
CDR3 protein: CSASIGLGYNEQFF; CDR3 DNA: TGCAGTGCTAGTATTGGTTTAGGCTACAATGAGCAGTTCTTC; clone size: NA; J gene: TRBJ2-1; V gene: TRBV20-1; D gene: NA
CDR3 protein: CASSAQRVGTEAFF; CDR3 DNA: TGTGCCAGCAGCGCCCAGCGGGTGGGCACTGAAGCTTTCTTT; clone size: NA; J gene: TRBJ1-1; V gene: TRBV7-3; D gene: NA
CDR3 protein: CASGLAGGEDTQYF; CDR3 DNA: TGTGCCAGCGGTCTAGCGGGGGGAGAAGATACGCAGTATTTT; clone size: NA; J gene: TRBJ2-3; V gene: TRBV7-9; D gene: TRBD2
CDR3 protein: CAISEIRGPSYEQYF; CDR3 DNA: TGTGCCATCAGTGAGATCCGGGGTCCATCCTACGAGCAGTACTTC; clone size: NA; J gene: TRBJ2-7; V gene: TRBV10-3; D gene: NA
CDR3 protein: CATSETSGGAFGTQYF; CDR3 DNA: TGTGCCACCAGTGAAACTAGCGGGGGGGCCTTTGGTACGCAGTATTTT; clone size: few; J gene: TRBJ2-3; V gene: TRBV24-1; D gene: TRBD2
CDR3 protein: CASSVGAGEGETQYF; CDR3 DNA: TGTGCCAGCAGCGTAGGGGCAGGGGAGGGAGAGACCCAGTACTTC; clone size: NA; J gene: TRBJ2-5; V gene: TRBV9; D gene: NA
CDR3 protein: CASTRAGQGRHDGYTF; CDR3 DNA: TGTGCCAGCACCAGAGCCGGACAGGGACGTCACGATGGCTACACCTTC; clone size: NA; J gene: TRBJ1-2; V gene: TRBV7-2; D gene: TRBD1
CDR3 protein: CASSLAADQETQYF; CDR3 DNA: TGCGCCAGCAGCTTGGCCGCAGACCAAGAGACCCAGTACTTC; clone size: NA; J gene: TRBJ2-5; V gene: TRBV5-1; D gene: NA
CDR3 protein: CASSQEGLASYEQYF; CDR3 DNA: TGTGCCAGCAGCCAAGAAGGATTAGCGTCCTACGAGCAGTACTTC; clone size: few; J gene: TRBJ2-7; V gene: TRBV4-2; D gene: NA
CDR3 protein: CASSPSPSGEETQYF; CDR3 DNA: TGTGCCAGCAGTCCGAGTCCTAGCGGGGAGGAGACCCAGTACTTC; clone size: few; J gene: TRBJ2-5; V gene: TRBV12-3/TRBV12-4; D gene: TRBD2
CDR3 protein: CASSPGLGRGETQYF; CDR3 DNA: TGCGCCAGCAGCCCGGGACTAGGCCGGGGAGAGACCCAGTACTTC; clone size: NA; J gene: TRBJ2-5; V gene: TRBV5-1; D gene: TRBD2
CDR3 protein: CASSLDGFNTDTQYF; CDR3 DNA: TGTGCCAGCAGCTTGGACGGATTTAACACAGATACGCAGTATTTT; clone size: NA; J gene: TRBJ2-3; V gene: TRBV5-5; D gene: NA
CDR3 protein: CASSLGGGLLTEAFF; CDR3 DNA: TGTGCCAGCAGCCTGGGGGGAGGGTTGTTAACTGAAGCTTTCTTT; clone size: NA; J gene: TRBJ1-1; V gene: TRBV9; D gene: NA
CDR3 protein: CATSRETGFSSYEQYF; CDR3 DNA: TGTGCCACCAGCAGGGAGACAGGGTTTAGCTCCTACGAGCAGTACTTC; clone size: NA; J gene: TRBJ2-7; V gene: TRBV15; D gene: TRBD1
CDR3 protein: CASSQGTGANYGYTF; CDR3 DNA: TGCGCCAGCAGCCAAGGGACAGGGGCTAACTATGGCTACACCTTC; clone size: NA; J gene: TRBJ1-2; V gene: TRBV4-1; D gene: TRBD1
CDR3 protein: CASSSAHPDIQYF; CDR3 DNA: TGTGCCAGCAGCTCAGCTCACCCGGACATTCAGTACTTC; clone size: NA; J gene: TRBJ2-4; V gene: TRBV5-6; D gene: NA
CDR3 protein: CASSQPGLPSSYNEQFF; CDR3 DNA: TGTGCCAGCAGCCAACCAGGGCTACCGAGCTCCTACAATGAGCAGTTCTTC; clone size: NA; J gene: TRBJ2-1; V gene: TRBV3-1; D gene: NA
CDR3 protein: CASSIISGSPNEQFF; CDR3 DNA: TGTGCCAGTAGTATAATATCAGGGAGTCCGAATGAGCAGTTCTTC; clone size: NA; J gene: TRBJ2-1; V gene: TRBV19; D gene: NA
CDR3 protein: CASSPLRGSQPQHF; CDR3 DNA: TGTGCCAGCTCACCTCTCAGGGGAAGTCAGCCCCAGCATTTT; clone size: few; J gene: TRBJ1-5; V gene: TRBV6-5; D gene: NA
CDR3 protein: CASSSLQGSEEKLFF; CDR3 DNA: TGTGCCAGCAGTTCTCTTCAGGGGTCTGAGGAAAAACTGTTTTTT; clone size: NA; J gene: TRBJ1-4; V gene: TRBV6-5; D gene: NA
CDR3 protein: CASRSTGGSSYGYTF; CDR3 DNA: TGTGCCAGCAGATCCACAGGGGGCTCTTCCTATGGCTACACCTTC; clone size: few; J gene: TRBJ1-2; V gene: TRBV12-3/TRBV12-4; D gene: TRBD1